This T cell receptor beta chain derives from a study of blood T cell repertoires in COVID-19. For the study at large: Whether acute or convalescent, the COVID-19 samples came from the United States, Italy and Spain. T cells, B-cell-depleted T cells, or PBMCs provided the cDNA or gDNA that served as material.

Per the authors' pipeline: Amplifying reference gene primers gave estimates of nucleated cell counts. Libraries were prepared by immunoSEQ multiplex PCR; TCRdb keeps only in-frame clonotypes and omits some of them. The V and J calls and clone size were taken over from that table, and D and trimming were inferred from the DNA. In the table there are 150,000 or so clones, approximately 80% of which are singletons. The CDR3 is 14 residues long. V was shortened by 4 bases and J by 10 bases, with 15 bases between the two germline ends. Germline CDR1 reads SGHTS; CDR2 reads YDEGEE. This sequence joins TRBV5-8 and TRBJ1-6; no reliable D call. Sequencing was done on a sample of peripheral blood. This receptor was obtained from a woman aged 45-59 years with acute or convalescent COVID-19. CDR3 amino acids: CASSLTRGRSPLHF. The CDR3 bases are TGTGCCAGCAGCCTGACCCGCGGGCGATCACCCCTCCACTTT.